The 2 T cell receptor beta chains in this list originate from one sample, sequenced in a study of blood T cell repertoires in COVID-19. The repertoire was sequenced with immunoSEQ multiplex PCR; TCRdb's copy has only in-frame clones and lacks some. Among 100,000 to 150,000 clones, 84% were seen once, and the ten largest hold 12%. The sample taken for sequencing was peripheral blood. The receptors come from an older woman with acute or convalescent COVID-19.

V usage is TRBV10-1 and J usage is TRBJ1-2; TRBD1 agrees at 9 bases. V shed 4 bases, J shed 0 bases, and the junction held 6 bases outside the gene matches. Germline CDR1 is WNHNN and CDR2 is SYGVQD (reference sequence). The length of the CDR3 is 16 residues. CDR3 bases: TGCGCCAGCAGTGCTACGAGGGACAGGGCTAACTATGGCTACACCTTC. It codes for CASSATRDRANYGYTF.

The chain joins TRBV6-1 to TRBJ1-2; TRBD1 is a possible D gene (5 bases). The CDR3 covers 14 residues. Germline V gene lookup returns CDR1 MNHNS and CDR2 SASEGT. The V end lost 0 bases, the J end lost 4 bases, and 9 bases lay between the germline ends. This chain's CDR3 is CASSEASGGYGYTF. The CDR3 nucleotides read TGTGCCAGCAGTGAAGCTTCCGGGGGCTATGGCTACACCTTC.